One and the same sample provided the 32 T cell receptor beta chains below, sequenced in a study of chronic HIV infection and antiretroviral therapy. Via MiXCR, TCRdb re-called the 5' RACE reads, giving one row per CDR3 protein. In the table there are about 48,000 distinct CDR3 sequences, 19% of which are singletons. The sequenced sample was peripheral blood. Every receptor here comes from an adult who had HIV and had not received antiretroviral therapy, or was an uninfected healthy control (not recorded which).

This clonotype was picked up one time. The chain combines TRBV28 with TRBJ2-7; D call uncertain. The CDR3 consists of 14 residues. Germline V gene data show CDR1 as MDHEN and CDR2 as SYDVKM. V was trimmed by 7 bases and J by 2 bases, leaving 15 bases between them. The CDR3 nucleotides read TGTGCCAGCACCCTAAGTGGAGAGGCCTACGAGCAGTACTTC. Protein sequence: CASTLSGEAYEQYF.

The sample holds a few counts of this clonotype. The chain links TRBV30 to TRBJ2-7; 10 bases map to TRBD1. V lost 5 bases to trimming and J lost 2 bases; unmatched junction nucleotides: 0. In germline, CDR1 is GTSNPN, CDR2 SVGIG (reference sequence). This CDR3 contains 12 residues. Written as DNA, the CDR3 is TGTGCCTGGGGACAGGGGGCCTACGAGCAGTACTTC. Translation gives CAWGQGAYEQYF.

In its sample, this clonotype was seen a few times. This chain uses TRBV28 with TRBJ2-7, with TRBD1 matching over 7 bases. J gave up 6 bases and V 11 bases, and 13 bases lay outside the gene matches. CDR3 length: 13 amino acids. Looked up from germline, CDR1 is MDHEN and CDR2 is SYDVKM. The CDR3 nucleotides are TGTGCCGGATCCAGGGGGAACTGGGGCGAGCAGTACTTC. Translation gives CAGSRGNWGEQYF.

This clonotype was seen more than once but under ten times. The chain carries TRBV24-1 and TRBJ2-1; tentatively, D is TRBD1 or TRBD2 (5 bases each). The CDR3 totals 15 residues. Germline V gene lookup returns CDR1 KGHDR and CDR2 SFDVKD. V lost 10 bases to trimming and J lost 8 bases, with 23 bases between them. CDR3: CATGRAEGKRDEQFF. CDR3 DNA sequence: TGTGCCACGGGACGGGCGGAAGGGAAGAGGGATGAGCAGTTCTTC.

The J gene is TRBJ2-1, the V gene TRBV28; 11 nucleotides line up with TRBD1. The J segment lost 3 bases and the V segment lost 9 bases, leaving 1 base of the junction unmatched. CDR3 length: 13 residues. Germline V gene data show CDR1 as MDHEN and CDR2 as SYDVKM. The CDR3 region is CASGTGGYNEQFF. CDR3 sequence (DNA): TGTGCCAGTGGGACAGGGGGCTACAATGAGCAGTTCTTC. Full variable domain (rest looked up from reference TRBV28 and TRBJ2-1): DVKVTQSSRYLVKRTGEKVFLECVQDMDHENMFWYRQDPGLGLRLIYFSYDVKMKEKGDIPEGYSVSREKKERFSLILESASTNQTSMYLCASGTGGYNEQFFGPGTRLTVL.

This clonotype appeared a few times. The rearrangement joins TRBV20-1 to TRBJ2-1; TRBD2 is a possible D gene (6 bases). The V gene lost 3 bases and the J gene lost 7 bases, with 16 bases spanning the gap. This CDR3 contains 14 residues. Per germline, CDR1 DFQATT and CDR2 SNEGSKA (reference sequence). The CDR3 nucleotides are TGCAGTGCTAGTATTAGCGGTGCCCCTAATGAGCAGTTCTTC. Its protein product is CSASISGAPNEQFF.

Only a few counts were recorded for this clonotype. This chain uses TRBV2 with TRBJ2-1; D is perhaps TRBD1 (6 bases). There are 15 residues in the CDR3. Trimming pared 7 bases from V and 3 bases from J, leaving 16 bases between. Germline values: CDR1 SNHLY, CDR2 FYNNEI. CDR3 sequence reads: CASKSGTGRYNEQFF. CDR3 sequence (DNA): TGTGCCAGCAAATCCGGTACAGGGCGCTACAATGAGCAGTTCTTC.

This clonotype was seen a handful of times. The rearrangement joins TRBV5-1 to TRBJ2-2; 8 bases map to TRBD1. The CDR3 covers 16 residues. Trimming cost V 5 bases and J 1 base; bases outside gene matches: 7. The V gene's germline CDR1 is SGHRS and CDR2 YFSETQ. DNA of the CDR3: TGCGCCAGCAGGCGATCGGACAGGGAGAACACCGGGGAGCTGTTTTTT. This encodes CASRRSDRENTGELFF. Looking up the rest from reference TRBV5-1 and TRBJ2-2 gives the full variable domain: KAGVTQTPRYLIKTRGQQVTLSCSPISGHRSVSWYQQTPGQGLQFLFEYFSETQRNKGNFPGRFSGRQFSNSRSEMNVSTLELGDSALYLCASRRSDRENTGELFFGEGSRLTVL.

The genes are TRBV20-1 and TRBJ2-3; unclear D gene. Trimming pared 0 bases from V and 7 bases from J, leaving 5 bases between. The CDR3 runs 11 residues. Germline assignment: CDR1 DFQATT and CDR2 SNEGSKA (reference sequence). CDR3 residues: CSAREDHTQYF. DNA of the CDR3: TGCAGTGCTAGAGAGGACCATACGCAGTATTTT.

The rearrangement links TRBV29-1 to TRBJ2-2; D is unclear. Germline V lookup: CDR1 SQVTM, CDR2 ANQGSEA. V lost 4 bases and J 6 bases, leaving 9 bases between the germline ends. CDR3 length: 12 amino acids. CDR3 residues: CSVAPAAGELFF. Written as DNA, the CDR3 is TGCAGCGTTGCTCCCGCCGCCGGGGAGCTGTTTTTT.

The genes are TRBV5-4 and TRBJ2-5; D is ambiguous. This CDR3 has 12 residues. Trimming shortened V by 5 bases and J by 1 base, and 6 bases separated the two germline ends. CDR1 and CDR2 from the germline V gene are SGHNT and YYREEE (reference sequence). Here the CDR3 DNA reads TGTGCCAGCAGTAAGGCCCAAGAGACCCAGTACTTC. This gives the protein CASSKAQETQYF.

This chain uses TRBV7-9 with TRBJ2-7; D possibly matches TRBD1 or TRBD2 (5 bases each). The ends were cut back, 7 bases at V and 5 bases at J, with 6 bases in the middle. CDR3 length: 10 residues. Germline V gives CDR1 SEHNR, CDR2 FQNEAQ (reference sequence). In DNA form, the CDR3 reads TGTGCCAGCATGGGGGACGAGCAGTACTTC. It is translated as CASMGDEQYF.

This clonotype was found a few times. The chain is built from TRBV28 and TRBJ1-2; 11 nucleotides match TRBD1. The CDR3 loop spans 18 amino acids. Germline CDR1 and CDR2: MDHEN and SYDVKM. V lost 4 bases to trimming and J lost 4 bases; unmatched junction nucleotides: 14. The CDR3 is CASSSVTAPGQGVYGYTF. The CDR3 region has the DNA TGTGCCAGCAGTTCCGTTACGGCTCCGGGACAGGGGGTCTATGGCTACACCTTC.

This chain joins TRBV24-1 and TRBJ2-3, with unresolved D. This CDR3 spans 12 amino acids. Looked up from germline, CDR1 is KGHDR and CDR2 is SFDVKD. V lost 7 bases and J 2 bases, leaving 6 bases between the germline ends. The CDR3 region is CATRDLTDTQYF. The CDR3 DNA reads TGTGCCACCAGGGACCTCACAGATACGCAGTATTTT.

This chain links TRBV28 with TRBJ2-6, with TRBD1 matching 7 bases. This CDR3 is 16 amino acids long. Germline CDR1 MDHEN, CDR2 SYDVKM. V dropped 4 bases and J dropped 2; count of bases not matched to a gene: 5. CDR3 sequence reads: CASSSPRGPGANVLTF. The DNA for the CDR3 is TGTGCCAGCAGTTCCCCTAGGGGGCCTGGGGCCAACGTCCTGACTTTC.

In its sample, this clonotype was seen many times. The CDR3 is CASSSGRGYYGYTF. CDR3 nucleotide sequence: TGTGCCAGCAGCTCTGGGCGGGGATACTATGGCTACACCTTC. This chain joins TRBV11-2 and TRBJ1-2; D unclear. Germline V gene data show CDR1 as SGHAT and CDR2 as FQNNGV. The CDR3 runs to 14 residues. V was clipped by 4 bases and J by 3 bases, with 12 bases between them.

This clonotype has a handful of counts. The CDR3 loop is CSARPLLAGGPNEQFF. In DNA, the CDR3 is TGCAGTGCTAGACCGCTACTAGCGGGAGGGCCCAATGAGCAGTTCTTC. This chain connects TRBV20-1 to TRBJ2-1; 13 positions match TRBD2. Losses at the gene ends were 2 bases for V and 6 bases for J; bases not matched to a gene: 7. CDR3 size: 16 residues. Germline-derived CDR1 and CDR2 are DFQATT and SNEGSKA (reference sequence).

This clonotype was seen a handful of times. The chain carries TRBV12-3 or TRBV12-4 and TRBJ2-3, with D possibly being TRBD2 (5 bases). This CDR3 region has 14 residues. Trimming shortened V by 5 bases and J by 2 bases, and 11 bases separated the two germline ends. The CDR3 region has the DNA TGTGCCAGCAGTATTAGGGAGACCACAGATACGCAGTATTTT. The encoded protein is CASSIRETTDTQYF.

The gene calls are TRBV6-5 and TRBJ2-1; 9 nucleotides line up with TRBD2. CDR3 length: 14 amino acids. The V gene's germline CDR1 is MNHEY and CDR2 SVGAGI. V was pared by 8 bases and J by 7 bases, with 9 bases of the junction left unmatched. The CDR3 DNA reads TGTGCCAGCCTAACACATAGCGGGAGTAATGAGCAGTTCTTC. The encoded protein is CASLTHSGSNEQFF.

The rearrangement joins TRBV27 to TRBJ1-1, with D hard to call. V gave up 4 bases and J gave up 1 base, with 7 bases separating them. This CDR3 comprises 13 residues. From germline, CDR1 is MNHEY and CDR2 SMNVEV (reference sequence). The CDR3 coding sequence is TGTGCCAGCAGTTATCGGGAGAACACTGAAGCTTTCTTT. Translation: CASSYRENTEAFF.

Of note for this clonotype: The germline gene is not matched at one end of the junction; a read error may be the cause. The J gene is TRBJ1-2, the V gene TRBV2, with D uncertain. CDR3 length equals 10 residues. The germline gives CDR1 SNHLY, CDR2 FYNNEI. The CDR3: CASSVHGVSF. The DNA of the CDR3 is TGTGCCAGCAGTGTTCATGGGGTCTCCTTC.

This clonotype showed up just a few times. The CDR3 DNA sequence: TGCGCCAGCACCTACGGCGAGGGGACCGAGCAGTACTTC. Translated: CASTYGEGTEQYF. The V and J genes are TRBV10-1 and TRBJ2-7, with D perhaps TRBD1 or TRBD2 (5 bases each). This CDR3 region has 13 residues. The V end lost 7 bases, the J end lost 6 bases, and 16 bases lay between the germline ends. CDR1 WNHNN and CDR2 SYGVQD come from the germline V gene (reference sequence).

In its sample, this clonotype was seen many times. The chain joins TRBV7-9 to TRBJ2-5; 11 nucleotides agree with TRBD2. This CDR3 has 15 residues. Per germline, CDR1 SEHNR and CDR2 FQNEAQ (reference sequence). Trimming cost V 4 bases and J 3 bases; bases outside gene matches: 4. The CDR3 here is CASSSFSGREETQYF. The CDR3 coding sequence is TGTGCCAGCAGCTCCTTTAGCGGGAGGGAAGAGACCCAGTACTTC.

The chain combines TRBV3-1 with TRBJ2-3, with D hard to call. The CDR3 is 14 residues long. Germline loops: CDR1 LGHDT, CDR2 YNNKEL (reference sequence). V gave up 3 bases and J gave up 4 bases, with 11 bases separating them. The CDR3 DNA reads TGTGCCAGCAGCCAGCCCCCCGGCGCAGATACGCAGTATTTT. Amino acids: CASSQPPGADTQYF.

The chain is built from TRBV6-2 or TRBV6-3 and TRBJ2-3; D is uncertain. CDR1 is MNHEY and CDR2 is SVGEGT in the germline V gene. V dropped 0 bases and J dropped 3 bases, with 16 bases sitting between them. The CDR3 runs to 17 residues. Here the CDR3 DNA reads TGTGCCAGCAGTTACTCGAGTTTTGCGGCCGGTACAGATACGCAGTATTTT. Translation gives CASSYSSFAAGTDTQYF.

This clonotype was recorded a few times. This chain connects TRBV30 to TRBJ1-2; D not certain. V was pared by 4 bases and J by 4 bases, with 7 bases between. Germline CDR1 is GTSNPN and CDR2 is SVGIG (reference sequence). The CDR3 is made up of 11 amino acids. CDR3 DNA: TGTGCCTGGATGGGCAGCTATGGCTACACCTTC. Amino acid sequence: CAWMGSYGYTF.

This clonotype was recorded a few times. This rearrangement joins TRBV14 to TRBJ1-3; no clear D gene. This CDR3 is 14 amino acids long. The V end lost 3 bases, the J end lost 2 bases, and 8 bases lay between the germline ends. Germline V gene sequence: CDR1 SGHDN, CDR2 FVKESK. The DNA of the CDR3 is TGTGCCAGCAGCCACCTGAGTACTGGAAACACCATATATTTT. Translating it yields CASSHLSTGNTIYF.

The V and J genes are TRBV28 and TRBJ2-5; possibly TRBD1 for D (6 bases). Trimming pared 2 bases from V and 3 bases from J, leaving 7 bases between. CDR3 length: 13 amino acids. Germline lookup yields CDR1 MDHEN and CDR2 SYDVKM. In DNA form, the CDR3 reads TGTGCCAGCAGTTTACCAGGGGAAGAGACCCAGTACTTC. Protein: CASSLPGEETQYF.

In its sample, this clonotype was seen a few times. Here the CDR3 DNA reads TGTGCCAGCAGCTTAAACTTAGCGTTCTTC. It yields the protein CASSLNLAFF. V and J are TRBV7-9 and TRBJ2-1, with D uncertain. V lost 2 bases, J lost 15 bases, and 8 bases lay in between. Germline CDR1 reads SEHNR; CDR2 reads FQNEAQ (reference sequence). This CDR3 has 10 residues.

The V call is TRBV5-1, the J call TRBJ1-5, with 11 bases matching TRBD1. Germline V gene sequence: CDR1 SGHRS, CDR2 YFSETQ. CDR3 length: 15 amino acids. V was pared by 4 bases and J by 6 bases, with 6 bases of the junction left unmatched. The chain's CDR3 is CASSPGQGAAQPQHF. The CDR3 nucleotides read TGCGCCAGCAGCCCCGGACAGGGGGCGGCTCAGCCCCAGCATTTT.

The chain joins TRBV28 to TRBJ1-5; D possibly corresponds to TRBD1 (5 bases). The germline gives CDR1 MDHEN, CDR2 SYDVKM. Trimming took off 7 bases at V and 4 bases at J, with 14 bases between the two ends. CDR3 length: 14 amino acids. This chain's CDR3 is CASTPGTANQPQHF. CDR3 DNA sequence: TGTGCCAGCACCCCCGGGACTGCAAATCAGCCCCAGCATTTT.

J is TRBJ1-5 and V is TRBV6-5; 8 nucleotides align to TRBD1. The germline CDR1 and CDR2 sequences are MNHEY and SVGAGI. The CDR3 totals 14 residues. V was pared by 7 bases and J by 6 bases, with 8 bases of the junction left unmatched. The CDR3 region has the DNA TGTGCCAGCATCACAGGGGGGAGTATTCAGCCCCAGCATTTT. Translated, it gives CASITGGSIQPQHF.